The rows below give T cell receptor beta chains drawn from one sample of a study of shared clonotypes between healthy human individuals. The table came from immunoSEQ multiplex PCR; TCRdb's copy has only in-frame clones and leaves some out. This table has about 2,500,000 clones, 85% to 95% appearing once. The sample comprised naive CD4+ T cells sorted from blood. These receptors all come from a young man in good health. CDR3s include the opening cysteine and the closing phenylalanine or tryptophan. A D gene is named only where the DNA matches it firmly. Size is omitted from some rows. Given values are once, few, many or a class for expanded clones.

D	V	J	size	CDR3	DNA
TRBD1	TRBV27	TRBJ1-2	NA	CASSYAGQTAGGYTF	TGTGCCAGCAGTTACGCGGGACAGACCGCGGGGGGCTACACCTTC
NA	TRBV30	TRBJ1-5	few	CAWSDGGTSNQPQHF	TGTGCCTGGAGCGACGGGGGGACGAGCAATCAGCCCCAGCATTTT
TRBD1	TRBV4-3	TRBJ1-2	NA	CASSPGTGGFNYGYTF	TGCGCCAGCAGCCCCGGGACAGGGGGCTTCAACTATGGCTACACCTTC
NA	TRBV6-5	TRBJ2-2	NA	CASKWGSPSGELFF	TGTGCCAGCAAGTGGGGCAGCCCGAGCGGGGAGCTGTTTTTT
TRBD1	TRBV19	TRBJ2-7	NA	CASSARTGKAYEQYF	TGTGCCAGTAGTGCTCGGACAGGGAAAGCCTACGAGCAGTACTTC
NA	TRBV7-9	TRBJ1-1	NA	CASSLLNTNTEAFF	TGTGCCAGCAGCTTACTAAATACGAACACTGAAGCTTTCTTT
TRBD2	TRBV15	TRBJ2-3	NA	CATSRGGLAGAAPSTDTQYF	TGTGCCACCAGCAGAGGTGGACTAGCGGGAGCGGCACCTAGCACAGATACGCAGTATTTT
NA	TRBV7-8	TRBJ1-1	NA	CASSLDGVGDTEAFF	TGTGCCAGCAGCTTAGACGGGGTCGGGGACACTGAAGCTTTCTTT
NA	TRBV11-2	TRBJ1-1	NA	CASSSSMNTEAFF	TGTGCCAGCAGCTCCTCTATGAACACTGAAGCTTTCTTT
NA	TRBV19	TRBJ2-7	once	CASSIDAAGPGEQYF	TGTGCCAGTAGTATAGATGCGGCAGGCCCGGGAGAGCAGTACTTC
NA	TRBV6-6	TRBJ2-1	once	CASSRTFRNEQFF	TGTGCCAGCAGTCGGACCTTCCGGAATGAGCAGTTCTTC
NA	TRBV29-1	TRBJ2-3	once	CSVLLGVPDTQYF	TGCAGCGTTCTTTTAGGGGTCCCAGATACGCAGTATTTT
NA	TRBV28	TRBJ1-2	NA	CASSNPYGYTF	TGTGCCAGCTCGAATCCCTATGGCTACACCTTC
NA	TRBV5-1	TRBJ2-7	NA	CASSLARNGVSEQYF	TGCGCCAGCAGCTTGGCCCGAAACGGGGTGAGTGAGCAGTACTTC
NA	TRBV30	TRBJ2-2	NA	CAWGARREVSGELFF	TGTGCCTGGGGGGCTAGGCGTGAAGTCTCCGGGGAGCTGTTTTTT
TRBD1	TRBV5-6	TRBJ2-2	once	CASSFDRGHAGELFF	TGTGCCAGCAGCTTCGACAGGGGACACGCCGGGGAGCTGTTTTTT
TRBD2	TRBV13	TRBJ2-7	once	CASSPSSGMGEQYF	TGTGCCAGCAGCCCCAGTAGCGGGATGGGAGAGCAGTACTTC
TRBD1	TRBV4-1	TRBJ2-5	NA	CASSPTGTGGWETQYF	TGCGCCAGCAGCCCCACCGGGACAGGGGGCTGGGAGACCCAGTACTTC
NA	TRBV15	TRBJ1-2	NA	CATSRVGTPLYGYTF	TGTGCCACCAGCAGAGTCGGGACACCCCTTTATGGCTACACCTTC
NA	TRBV5-1	TRBJ2-5	NA	CASSPDMGEGTQYF	TGCGCCAGCAGCCCCGATATGGGAGAAGGGACCCAGTACTTC
NA	TRBV9	TRBJ1-1	NA	CASSVAGMNTEAFF	TGTGCCAGCAGCGTAGCGGGAATGAACACTGAAGCTTTCTTT
NA	TRBV6-1	TRBJ2-2	NA	CASSEARVRGELFF	TGTGCCAGCAGTGAAGCGAGGGTTCGGGGGGAGCTGTTTTTT
TRBD1	TRBV10-3	TRBJ2-3	NA	CAISTGTGLPDTQYF	TGTGCCATCAGTACCGGGACAGGGCTCCCAGATACGCAGTATTTT
TRBD2	TRBV11-3	TRBJ2-7	NA	CASSLGGGPVHEQYF	TGTGCCAGCAGCTTAGGGGGAGGGCCCGTCCACGAGCAGTACTTC
NA	TRBV5-4	TRBJ1-2	NA	CASSLEGALYGYTF	TGTGCCAGCAGCTTGGAAGGGGCGCTTTATGGCTACACCTTC
NA	TRBV5-1	TRBJ1-6	NA	CASSPDTSSYNSPLHF	TGCGCCAGCAGCCCCGACACCAGCTCCTATAATTCACCCCTCCACTTT
NA	TRBV6-1	TRBJ2-6	NA	CASSVVPSAQSRANVLTF	TGTGCCAGCAGTGTAGTGCCCTCTGCACAAAGTCGGGCCAACGTCCTGACTTTC
NA	TRBV7-9	TRBJ2-7	NA	CASSLGAFRVFYEQYF	TGTGCCAGCAGCTTAGGGGCTTTCAGGGTTTTCTACGAGCAGTACTTC
NA	TRBV10-1	TRBJ2-2	NA	CASSETGELFF	TGCGCCAGCAGTGAAACAGGGGAGCTGTTTTTT
TRBD1	TRBV28	TRBJ2-7	NA	CASSDPGTGGFYEQYF	TGTGCCAGCAGTGACCCTGGGACAGGGGGCTTCTACGAGCAGTACTTC
NA	TRBV21-1	TRBJ1-5	NA	CASSADRDRRYSNQPQHF	TGTGCCAGCAGCGCCGACCGGGACAGGCGATATAGCAATCAGCCCCAGCATTTT
TRBD1	TRBV12-5	TRBJ1-4	NA	CASGLGQGTNEKLFF	TGTGCTAGTGGTTTAGGACAGGGGACTAATGAAAAACTGTTTTTT
NA	TRBV9	TRBJ2-7	NA	CASPPYYEQYF	TGTGCCAGCCCCCCGTACTACGAGCAGTACTTC
TRBD2	TRBV7-9	TRBJ2-7	NA	CASSFTSGSYEQYF	TGTGCCAGCAGCTTTACTAGCGGTTCCTACGAGCAGTACTTC
NA	TRBV7-2	TRBJ2-3	NA	CASSFSPTDTQYF	TGTGCCAGCAGCTTTTCCCCCACAGATACGCAGTATTTT
NA	TRBV7-9	TRBJ1-5	few	CASSADISNQPQHF	TGTGCCAGCAGCGCCGACATTAGCAATCAGCCCCAGCATTTT
NA	TRBV6-5	TRBJ1-2	NA	CASRTAGSNYGYTF	TGTGCCAGCAGGACGGCTGGATCGAACTATGGCTACACCTTC
NA	TRBV7-2	TRBJ1-5	NA	CASSPDASWDQPQHF	TGTGCCAGCAGCCCGGATGCTTCCTGGGATCAGCCCCAGCATTTT
TRBD2	TRBV7-2	TRBJ2-5	NA	CASSPVAGGVQETQYF	TGTGCCAGCAGCCCCGTAGCGGGGGGCGTTCAAGAGACCCAGTACTTC
TRBD1	TRBV6-6	TRBJ2-7	NA	CASSWRQGVSYEQYF	TGTGCCAGCAGCTGGCGGCAGGGGGTCTCCTACGAGCAGTACTTC
TRBD2	TRBV7-2	TRBJ2-3	NA	CASTLQGTSGSDTQYF	TGTGCCAGCACCCTCCAGGGGACTAGCGGGTCAGATACGCAGTATTTT
NA	TRBV7-9	TRBJ2-3	once	CASSLVGRAERGQYF	TGTGCCAGCAGCTTAGTAGGCAGGGCGGAGAGGGGGCAGTATTTT
TRBD1	TRBV5-4	TRBJ2-2	NA	CASSSRTGNTGELFF	TGTGCCAGCAGCTCCAGGACAGGGAACACCGGGGAGCTGTTTTTT
TRBD2	TRBV5-4	TRBJ2-1	NA	CASSLDGTSGISYNEQFF	TGTGCCAGCAGCTTGGACGGGACTAGCGGGATATCCTACAATGAGCAGTTCTTC
NA	TRBV11-3	TRBJ1-1	NA	CASSLRGFTEAFF	TGTGCCAGCAGCTTACGGGGGTTCACTGAAGCTTTCTTT
TRBD2	TRBV10-1	TRBJ2-7	NA	CASSASGLPYEQYF	TGCGCCAGCAGTGCTAGCGGACTACCCTACGAGCAGTACTTC
NA	TRBV19	TRBJ1-2	once	CASSPGKALVDGYTF	TGTGCCAGTAGTCCCGGTAAAGCACTGGTCGATGGCTACACCTTC
NA	TRBV4-2	TRBJ2-7	NA	CASSRRAGGANYEQYF	TGTGCCAGCAGCCGCCGAGCCGGCGGGGCGAACTACGAGCAGTACTTC